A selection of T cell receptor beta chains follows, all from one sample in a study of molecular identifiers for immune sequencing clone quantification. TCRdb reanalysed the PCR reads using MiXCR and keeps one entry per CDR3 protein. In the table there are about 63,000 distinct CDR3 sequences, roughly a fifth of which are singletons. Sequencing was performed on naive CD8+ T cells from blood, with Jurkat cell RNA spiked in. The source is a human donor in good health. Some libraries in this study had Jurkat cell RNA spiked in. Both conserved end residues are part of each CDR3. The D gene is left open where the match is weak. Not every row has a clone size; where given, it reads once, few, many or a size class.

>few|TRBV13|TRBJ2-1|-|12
CASSSDYNEQFF
TGTGCCAGCAGCTCCGATTACAATGAGCAGTTCTTC
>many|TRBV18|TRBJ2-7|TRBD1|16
CASSPQDRWPGNEQYF
TGTGCCAGCTCACCACAGGACAGGTGGCCGGGCAACGAGCAGTACTTC
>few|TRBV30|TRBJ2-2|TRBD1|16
CAWSFGQGELTGELFF
TGTGCCTGGAGTTTTGGACAGGGCGAACTTACCGGGGAGCTGTTTTTT
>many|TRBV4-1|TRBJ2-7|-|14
CASSQDPGFDEQYF
TGCGCCAGCAGCCAAGACCCCGGTTTCGACGAGCAGTACTTC
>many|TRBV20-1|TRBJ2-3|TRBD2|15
CSAPLTSGSTDTQYF
TGCAGTGCCCCGTTAACTAGCGGGAGTACAGATACGCAGTATTTT
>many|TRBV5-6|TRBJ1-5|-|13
CASSLAGSVPQHF
TGTGCCAGCAGCTTGGCCGGTAGTGTGCCCCAGCATTTT
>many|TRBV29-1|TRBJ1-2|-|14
CSVVGRGSNYGYTF
TGCAGCGTCGTGGGACGGGGCTCGAACTATGGCTACACCTTC
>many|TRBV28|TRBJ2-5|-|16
CASSTPLYGQQETQYF
TGTGCCAGCAGTACCCCCTTATATGGACAGCAAGAGACCCAGTACTTC
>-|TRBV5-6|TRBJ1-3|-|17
CASSTLVYRSGGNTIYF
TGTGCCAGCAGCACACTGGTATACCGGTCGGGAGGAAACACCATATATTTT
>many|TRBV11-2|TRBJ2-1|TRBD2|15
CASSSLAGSNNEQFF
TGTGCCAGCAGCTCGCTAGCGGGAAGCAACAATGAGCAGTTCTTC